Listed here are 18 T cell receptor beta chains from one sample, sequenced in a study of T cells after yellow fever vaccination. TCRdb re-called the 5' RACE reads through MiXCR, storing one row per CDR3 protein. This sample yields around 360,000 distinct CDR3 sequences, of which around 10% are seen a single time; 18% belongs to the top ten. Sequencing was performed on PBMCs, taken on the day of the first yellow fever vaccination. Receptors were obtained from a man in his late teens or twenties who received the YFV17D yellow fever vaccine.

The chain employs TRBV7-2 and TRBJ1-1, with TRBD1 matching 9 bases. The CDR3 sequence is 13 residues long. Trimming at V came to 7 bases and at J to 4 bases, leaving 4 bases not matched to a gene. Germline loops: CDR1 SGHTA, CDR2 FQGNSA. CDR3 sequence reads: CASTTTGGTEAFF. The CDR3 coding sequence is TGTGCCAGCACTACGACAGGGGGCACTGAAGCTTTCTTT.

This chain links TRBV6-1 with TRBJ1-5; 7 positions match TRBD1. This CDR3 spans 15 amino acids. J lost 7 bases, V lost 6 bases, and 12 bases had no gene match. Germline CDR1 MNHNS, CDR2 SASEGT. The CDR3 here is CASSRQDRSKQPQHF. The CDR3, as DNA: TGTGCCAGCAGCCGGCAGGACAGGTCGAAACAGCCCCAGCATTTT.

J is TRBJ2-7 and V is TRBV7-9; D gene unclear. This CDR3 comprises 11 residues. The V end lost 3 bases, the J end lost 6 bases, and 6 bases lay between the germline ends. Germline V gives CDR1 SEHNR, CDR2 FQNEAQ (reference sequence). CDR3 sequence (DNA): TGTGCCAGCAGCTTTCGAGGCGAGCAGTACGTC. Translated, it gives CASSFRGEQYV.

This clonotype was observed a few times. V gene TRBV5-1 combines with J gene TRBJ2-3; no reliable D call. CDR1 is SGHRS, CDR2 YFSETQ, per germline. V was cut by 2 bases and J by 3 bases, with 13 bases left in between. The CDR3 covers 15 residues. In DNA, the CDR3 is TGCGCCAGCAGCTTCAGAGGCGCGGAGACAGATACGCAGTATTTT. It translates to CASSFRGAETDTQYF.

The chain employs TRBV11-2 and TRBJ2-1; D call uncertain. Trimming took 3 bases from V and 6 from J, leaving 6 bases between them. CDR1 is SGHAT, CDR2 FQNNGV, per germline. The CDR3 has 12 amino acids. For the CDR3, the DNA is TGTGCCAGCAGCTTCGAGATCAATGAGCAGTTCTTC. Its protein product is CASSFEINEQFF.

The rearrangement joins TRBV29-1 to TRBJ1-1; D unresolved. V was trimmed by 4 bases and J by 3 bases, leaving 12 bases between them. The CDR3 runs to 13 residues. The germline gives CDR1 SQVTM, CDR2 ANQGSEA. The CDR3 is CSVGVGGDTEAFF. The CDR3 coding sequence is TGCAGCGTTGGAGTTGGTGGAGACACTGAAGCTTTCTTT.

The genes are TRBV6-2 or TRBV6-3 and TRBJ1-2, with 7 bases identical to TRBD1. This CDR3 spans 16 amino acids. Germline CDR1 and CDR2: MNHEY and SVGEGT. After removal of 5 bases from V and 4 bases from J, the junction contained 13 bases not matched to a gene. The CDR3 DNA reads TGTGCCAGCAGTAGGCCCGGATTGGGACAGCTCTATGGCTACACCTTC. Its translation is CASSRPGLGQLYGYTF.

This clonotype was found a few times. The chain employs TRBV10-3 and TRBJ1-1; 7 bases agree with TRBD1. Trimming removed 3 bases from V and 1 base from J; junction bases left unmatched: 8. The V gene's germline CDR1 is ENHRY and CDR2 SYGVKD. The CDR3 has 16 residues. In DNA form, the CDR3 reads TGTGCCATCAGTGACAGTCGCAGGGGGGCGAACACTGAAGCTTTCTTT. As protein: CAISDSRRGANTEAFF.

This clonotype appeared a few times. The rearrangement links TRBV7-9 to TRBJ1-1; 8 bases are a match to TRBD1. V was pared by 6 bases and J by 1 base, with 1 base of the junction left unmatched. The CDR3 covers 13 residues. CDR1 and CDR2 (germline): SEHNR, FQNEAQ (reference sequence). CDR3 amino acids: CASRTGENTEAFF. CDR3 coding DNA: TGTGCCAGCAGGACAGGGGAGAACACTGAAGCTTTCTTT. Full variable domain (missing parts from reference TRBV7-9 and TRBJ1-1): DTGVSQNPRHKITKRGQNVTFRCDPISEHNRLYWYRQTLGQGPEFLTYFQNEAQLEKSRLLSDRFSAERPKGSFSTLEIQRTEQGDSAMYLCASRTGENTEAFFGQGTRLTVV.

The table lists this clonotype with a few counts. The CDR3 nucleotides are TGTGCCAGCTCACGGGGGGTACTTTACAATGAGCAGTTCTTC. Translated: CASSRGVLYNEQFF. The chain is built from TRBV18 and TRBJ2-1, with a tentative D call TRBD2 (6 bases). Germline V gives CDR1 KGHSH, CDR2 LQKENI. There are 14 residues in the CDR3. V was shortened by 4 bases and J by 4 bases, with 11 bases between the two germline ends.

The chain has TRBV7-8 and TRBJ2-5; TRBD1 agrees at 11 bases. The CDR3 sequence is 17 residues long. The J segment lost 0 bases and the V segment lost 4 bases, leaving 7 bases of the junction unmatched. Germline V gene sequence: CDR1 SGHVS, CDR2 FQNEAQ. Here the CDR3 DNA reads TGTGCCAGCAGCTATAACCGGGACAGGGGGTACCAAGAGACCCAGTACTTC. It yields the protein CASSYNRDRGYQETQYF.

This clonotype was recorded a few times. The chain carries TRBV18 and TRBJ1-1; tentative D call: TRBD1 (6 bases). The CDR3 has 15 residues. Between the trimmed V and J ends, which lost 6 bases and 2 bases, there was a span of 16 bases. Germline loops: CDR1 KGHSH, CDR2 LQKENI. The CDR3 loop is CASSHRQAANTEAFF. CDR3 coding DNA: TGTGCCAGCTCGCACCGACAGGCAGCTAACACTGAAGCTTTCTTT.

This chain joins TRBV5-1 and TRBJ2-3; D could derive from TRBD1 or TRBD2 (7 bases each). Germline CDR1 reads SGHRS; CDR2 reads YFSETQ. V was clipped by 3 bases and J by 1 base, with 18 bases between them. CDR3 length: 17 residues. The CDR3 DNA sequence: TGCGCCAGCAGCTCTCCCCCGGGAGGACAGGGCACAGATACGCAGTATTTT. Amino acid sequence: CASSSPPGGQGTDTQYF.

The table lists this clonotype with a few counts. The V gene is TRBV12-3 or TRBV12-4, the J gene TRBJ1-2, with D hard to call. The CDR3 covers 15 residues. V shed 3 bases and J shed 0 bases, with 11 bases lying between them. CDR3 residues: CASSLRRVANYGYTF. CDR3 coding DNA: TGTGCCAGCAGTTTGAGGAGGGTAGCTAACTATGGCTACACCTTC.

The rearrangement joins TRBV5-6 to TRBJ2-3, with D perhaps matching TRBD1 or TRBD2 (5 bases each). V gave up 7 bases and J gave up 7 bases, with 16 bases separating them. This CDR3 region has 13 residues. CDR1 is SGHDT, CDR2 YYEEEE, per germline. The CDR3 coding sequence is TGTGCCAGCGGCCCCGGGGCGCGGTATACGCAGTATTTT. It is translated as CASGPGARYTQYF.

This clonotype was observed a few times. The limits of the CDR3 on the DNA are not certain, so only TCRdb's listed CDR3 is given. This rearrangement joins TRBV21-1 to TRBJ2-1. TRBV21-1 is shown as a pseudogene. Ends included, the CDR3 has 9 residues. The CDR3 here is CASSYLCFF.

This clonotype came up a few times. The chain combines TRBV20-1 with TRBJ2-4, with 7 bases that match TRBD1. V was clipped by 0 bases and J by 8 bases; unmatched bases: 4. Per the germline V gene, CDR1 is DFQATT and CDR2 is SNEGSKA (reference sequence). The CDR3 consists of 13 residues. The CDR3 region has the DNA TGCAGTGCTAGAGAGACAGGGTCTGACATTCAGTACTTC. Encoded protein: CSARETGSDIQYF.

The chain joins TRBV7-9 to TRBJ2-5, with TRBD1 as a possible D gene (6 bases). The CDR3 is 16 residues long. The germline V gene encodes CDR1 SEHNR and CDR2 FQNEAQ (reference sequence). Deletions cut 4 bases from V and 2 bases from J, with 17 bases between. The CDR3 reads CASSSVGTHKQETQYF. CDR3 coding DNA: TGTGCCAGCAGCTCGGTTGGGACACACAAGCAAGAGACCCAGTACTTC.